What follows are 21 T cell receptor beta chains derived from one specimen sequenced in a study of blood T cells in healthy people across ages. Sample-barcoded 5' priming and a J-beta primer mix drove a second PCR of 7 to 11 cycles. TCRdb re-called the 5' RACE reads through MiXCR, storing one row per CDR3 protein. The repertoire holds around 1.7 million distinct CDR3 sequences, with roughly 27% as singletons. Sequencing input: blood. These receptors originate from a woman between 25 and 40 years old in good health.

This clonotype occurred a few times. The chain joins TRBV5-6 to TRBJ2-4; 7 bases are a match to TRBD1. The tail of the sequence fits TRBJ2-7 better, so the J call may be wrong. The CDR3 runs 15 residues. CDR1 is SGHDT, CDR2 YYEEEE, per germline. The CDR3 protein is CASSSRQGPLYEQYF. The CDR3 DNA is TGTGCCAGCAGCTCCCGACAGGGACCTTTATACGAGCAGTACTTC.

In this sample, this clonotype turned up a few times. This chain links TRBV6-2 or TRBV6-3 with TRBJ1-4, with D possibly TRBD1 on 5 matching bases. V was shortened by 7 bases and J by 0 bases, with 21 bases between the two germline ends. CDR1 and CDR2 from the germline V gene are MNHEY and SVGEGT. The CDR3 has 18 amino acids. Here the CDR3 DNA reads TGTGCCAGCACCCCCGGGGGAGGACTCGGCCCAACTAATGAAAAACTGTTTTTT. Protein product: CASTPGGGLGPTNEKLFF.

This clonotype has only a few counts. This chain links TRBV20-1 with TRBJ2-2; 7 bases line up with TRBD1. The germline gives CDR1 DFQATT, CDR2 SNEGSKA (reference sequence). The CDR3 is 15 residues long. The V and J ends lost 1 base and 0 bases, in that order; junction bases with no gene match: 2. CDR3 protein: CSARADRANTGELFF. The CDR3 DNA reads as TGCAGTGCTAGAGCCGACAGGGCGAACACCGGGGAGCTGTTTTTT.

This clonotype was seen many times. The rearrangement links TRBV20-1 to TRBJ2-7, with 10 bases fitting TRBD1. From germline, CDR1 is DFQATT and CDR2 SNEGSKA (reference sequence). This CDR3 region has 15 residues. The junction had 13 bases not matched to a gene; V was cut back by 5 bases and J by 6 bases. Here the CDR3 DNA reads TGCAGTGCTGAACCCCCGGGACAGGGGACAGGCGAGCAGTACTTC. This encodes CSAEPPGQGTGEQYF.

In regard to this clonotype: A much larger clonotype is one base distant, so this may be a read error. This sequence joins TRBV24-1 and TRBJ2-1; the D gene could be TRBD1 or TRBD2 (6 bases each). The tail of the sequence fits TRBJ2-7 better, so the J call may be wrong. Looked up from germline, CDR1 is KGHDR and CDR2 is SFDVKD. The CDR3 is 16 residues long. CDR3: CATSDAGGSSYNEQYF. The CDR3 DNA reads TGTGCCACCAGTGATGCCGGGGGCAGCTCCTACAATGAGCAGTACTTC.

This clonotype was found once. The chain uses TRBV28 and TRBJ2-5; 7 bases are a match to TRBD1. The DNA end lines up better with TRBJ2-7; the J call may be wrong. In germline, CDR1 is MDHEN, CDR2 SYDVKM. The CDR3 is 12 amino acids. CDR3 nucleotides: TGTGCCAGCAGGGGGACAGTTAGCGAGCAGTACTTC. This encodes CASRGTVSEQYF.

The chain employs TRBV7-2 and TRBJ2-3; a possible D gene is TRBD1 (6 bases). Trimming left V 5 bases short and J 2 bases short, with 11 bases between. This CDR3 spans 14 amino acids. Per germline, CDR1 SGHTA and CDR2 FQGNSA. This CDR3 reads CASSVWTDTDTQYF. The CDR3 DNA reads TGTGCCAGCAGCGTATGGACAGACACAGATACGCAGTATTTT.

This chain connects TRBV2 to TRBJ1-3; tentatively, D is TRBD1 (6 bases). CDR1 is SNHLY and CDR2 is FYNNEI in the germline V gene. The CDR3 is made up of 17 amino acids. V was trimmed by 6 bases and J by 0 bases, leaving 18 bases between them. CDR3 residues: CASRFGSDSGSGNTIYF. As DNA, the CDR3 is TGTGCCAGCAGGTTCGGGTCGGACAGCGGCTCTGGAAACACCATATATTTT.

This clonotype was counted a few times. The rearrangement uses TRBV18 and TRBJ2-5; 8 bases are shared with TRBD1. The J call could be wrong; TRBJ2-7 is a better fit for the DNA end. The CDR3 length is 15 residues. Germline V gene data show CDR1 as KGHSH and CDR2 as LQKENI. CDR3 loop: CASSPDRTGRVEQYF. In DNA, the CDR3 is TGTGCCAGCTCACCGGACAGGACAGGGCGGGTCGAGCAGTACTTC.

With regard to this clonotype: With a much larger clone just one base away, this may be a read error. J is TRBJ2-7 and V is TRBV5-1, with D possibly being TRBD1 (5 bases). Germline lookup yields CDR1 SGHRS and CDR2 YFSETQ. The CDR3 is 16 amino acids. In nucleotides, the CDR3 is TGCGCCAGCAGCTTGGAGGCAGGGATGGCGGCCTACGAGCAGTGCTTC. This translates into CASSLEAGMAAYEQCF. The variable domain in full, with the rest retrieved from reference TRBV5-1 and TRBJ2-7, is KAGVTQTPRYLIKTRGQQVTLSCSPISGHRSVSWYQQTPGQGLQFLFEYFSETQRNKGNFPGRFSGRQFSNSRSEMNVSTLELGDSALYLCASSLEAGMAAYEQCFGPGTRLTVT.

The CDR3, as DNA: TGCAGTGCCAAGGACCTCTCCAACACAGATACGCAGTATTTT. It translates to CSAKDLSNTDTQYF. The rearrangement uses TRBV20-1 and TRBJ2-3; D is unresolved. Germline CDR1 DFQATT, CDR2 SNEGSKA (reference sequence). V was pared by 6 bases and J by 2 bases, with 15 bases between. CDR3 length equals 14 residues.

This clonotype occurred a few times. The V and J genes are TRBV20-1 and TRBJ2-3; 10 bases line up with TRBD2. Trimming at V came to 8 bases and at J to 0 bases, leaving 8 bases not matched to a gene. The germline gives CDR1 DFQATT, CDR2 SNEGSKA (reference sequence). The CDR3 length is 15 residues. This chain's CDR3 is CSLRPSGSSTDTQYF. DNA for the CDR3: TGCAGTCTTAGACCTAGCGGGAGTAGCACAGATACGCAGTATTTT.

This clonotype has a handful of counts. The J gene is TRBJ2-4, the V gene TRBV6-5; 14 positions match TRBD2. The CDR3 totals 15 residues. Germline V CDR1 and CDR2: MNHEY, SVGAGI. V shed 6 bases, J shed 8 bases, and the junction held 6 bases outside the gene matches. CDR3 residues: CASSRLAGGPDIQYF. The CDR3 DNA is TGTGCCAGCAGCCGACTAGCGGGGGGGCCTGACATTCAGTACTTC.

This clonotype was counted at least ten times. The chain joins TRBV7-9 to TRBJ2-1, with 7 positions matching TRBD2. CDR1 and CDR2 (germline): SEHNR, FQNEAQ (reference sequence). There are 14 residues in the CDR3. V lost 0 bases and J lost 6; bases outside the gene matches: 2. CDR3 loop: CASSLATGGNEQFF. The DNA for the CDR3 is TGTGCCAGCAGCTTAGCGACGGGGGGCAATGAGCAGTTCTTC.

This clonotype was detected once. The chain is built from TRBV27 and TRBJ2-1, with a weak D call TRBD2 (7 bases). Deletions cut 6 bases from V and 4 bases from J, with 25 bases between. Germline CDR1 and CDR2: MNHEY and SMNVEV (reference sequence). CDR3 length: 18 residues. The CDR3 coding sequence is TGTGCCAGCAGGCTAAAATCCCATGGGGGAGGGGGATACAATGAGCAGTTCTTC. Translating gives CASRLKSHGGGGYNEQFF.

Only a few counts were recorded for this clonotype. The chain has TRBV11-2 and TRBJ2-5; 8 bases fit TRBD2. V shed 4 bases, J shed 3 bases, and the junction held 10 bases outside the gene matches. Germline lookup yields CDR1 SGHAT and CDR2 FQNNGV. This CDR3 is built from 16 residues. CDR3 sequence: CASSSRLAPRKETQYF. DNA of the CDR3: TGTGCCAGCAGCTCCCGACTAGCGCCCCGTAAAGAGACCCAGTACTTC.

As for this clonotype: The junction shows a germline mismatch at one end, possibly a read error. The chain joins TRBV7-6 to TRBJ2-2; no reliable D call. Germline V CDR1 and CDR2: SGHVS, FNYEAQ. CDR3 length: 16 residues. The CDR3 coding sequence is TGTGCCAGCAGCTTAGGTCGTAAGAGGAACACCGTGGAGCTGTTTTTT. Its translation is CASSLGRKRNTVELFF.

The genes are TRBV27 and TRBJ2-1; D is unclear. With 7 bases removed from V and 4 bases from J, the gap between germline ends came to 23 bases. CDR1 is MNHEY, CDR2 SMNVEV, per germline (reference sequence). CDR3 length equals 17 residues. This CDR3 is CASTASSLPGSYNEQFF. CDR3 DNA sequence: TGTGCCAGCACTGCCTCCTCCTTGCCTGGCTCTTACAATGAGCAGTTCTTC.

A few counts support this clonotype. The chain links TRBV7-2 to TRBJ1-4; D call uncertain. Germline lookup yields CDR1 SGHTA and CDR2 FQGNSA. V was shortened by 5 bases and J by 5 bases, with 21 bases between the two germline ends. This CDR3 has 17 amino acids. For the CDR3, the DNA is TGTGCCAGCAGCCCCGAGCCCCTGGCAGTGGGGAATGAAAAACTGTTTTTT. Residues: CASSPEPLAVGNEKLFF.

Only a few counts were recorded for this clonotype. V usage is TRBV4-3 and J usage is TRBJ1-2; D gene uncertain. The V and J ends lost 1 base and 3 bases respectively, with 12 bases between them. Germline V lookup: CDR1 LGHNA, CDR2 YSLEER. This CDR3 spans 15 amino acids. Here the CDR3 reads CASSQVRNSYYGYTF. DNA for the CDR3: TGCGCCAGCAGCCAAGTTCGAAACAGCTACTATGGCTACACCTTC.

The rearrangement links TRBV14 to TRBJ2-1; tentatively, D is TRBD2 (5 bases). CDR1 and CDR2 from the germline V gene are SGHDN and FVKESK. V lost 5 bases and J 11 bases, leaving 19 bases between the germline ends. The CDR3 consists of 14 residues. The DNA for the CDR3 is TGTGCCAGCAGCAAACCCCTTGACGGGGTCAAGCAGTTCTTC. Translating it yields CASSKPLDGVKQFF.